This TCR beta chain was captured in a study of cytomegalovirus exposure and HLA in healthy donors. The trim removed 4 bases at V and 5 bases at J, leaving 10 bases unmatched. The germline V gene encodes CDR1 SGHRS and CDR2 YFSETQ. This CDR3 has 15 amino acids. Primers included in the PCR were 60 Vbeta and 13 Jbeta primers. Profiled with immunoSEQ multiplex PCR; TCRdb holds only in-frame clones, not every one. Here the sample spans around 120,000 clones, 75% to 85% being singletons. There are a few counts of this clone. Its antigen is not known. Findings of the study overall: Altogether, 170 or so TCR beta chains were recorded as cytomegalovirus-associated. Rates of TCR association differed by HLA locus in a later analysis, with DRB1 highest and HLA-C lowest.

The chain is built from TRBV5-1 and TRBJ2-7; 9 bases fit TRBD1. The sequence was collected from a male donor in good health and CMV-seropositive. Sequencing was performed on PBMCs. This chain's CDR3 is CASSGWDREEDEQYF. The CDR3 DNA reads TGCGCCAGCAGCGGGTGGGACAGGGAGGAGGACGAGCAGTACTTC.